This passage covers 18 T cell receptor beta chains from one sample sequenced in a study of CD8+CD57+ T cells in acquired aplastic anemia. TCR beta VDJ and CDR3 were profiled, and genomic DNA was the template. TCRdb analysed the reads with MiXCR anew, one entry per CDR3 protein. The data show 250,000 to 350,000 distinct CDR3 sequences, 55% to 65% seen once. Source material: sorted CD4+, CD8+, or CD8+CD57+ T cells (not recorded which) from PBMCs. The receptor set was obtained from a human donor with severe aplastic anemia or a healthy control (not recorded which).

This clonotype was seen a single time. V is TRBV7-9 and J is TRBJ2-1, with 9 bases fitting TRBD1. The V and J ends lost 0 bases and 8 bases, in that order; junction bases with no gene match: 14. Germline V gene sequence: CDR1 SEHNR, CDR2 FQNEAQ (reference sequence). The CDR3 covers 18 residues. DNA for the CDR3: TGTGCCAGCAGCTTAGCTCTCTGGGGACAGGGAATTCGGGATGAGCAGTTCTTC. Translating it yields CASSLALWGQGIRDEQFF.

The chain joins TRBV7-9 to TRBJ1-2, with 10 bases matching TRBD1. The CDR3 sequence is 16 residues long. V was pared by 5 bases and J by 7 bases, with 13 bases of the junction left unmatched. Germline CDR1 reads SEHNR; CDR2 reads FQNEAQ (reference sequence). CDR3 residues: CASSPKGDRGYVGYTF. CDR3 in DNA: TGTGCCAGCAGCCCAAAGGGGGACAGGGGATATGTTGGCTACACCTTC.

The DNA of the CDR3 is TGTGCCAGCAGCTCCACTAGCGGGAGGGCGACAGATACGCAGTATTTT. This gives the protein CASSSTSGRATDTQYF. The chain employs TRBV12-3 or TRBV12-4 and TRBJ2-3; 13 nucleotides match TRBD2. The CDR3 consists of 16 residues. Trimming removed 6 bases from V and 3 bases from J; junction bases left unmatched: 6.

Note on this clonotype: At one of its ends the junction is not consistent with the germline gene, which may arise from a read error. The V call is TRBV25-1, the J call TRBJ1-5; D is ambiguous. The CDR3 runs to 16 residues. Germline lookup yields CDR1 MGHDK and CDR2 SYGVNS. The CDR3 region has the DNA TGTGCCAGTAGTATGGTCCCCCAGGTACGCAATCAACCCCAGCATTTT. It is translated as CASSMVPQVRNQPQHF.

This clonotype was detected only a few times. This chain joins TRBV20-1 and TRBJ2-1; a weak D match, TRBD2 (5 bases). The CDR3 has 12 residues. V was cut by 5 bases and J by 6 bases, with 11 bases left in between. CDR1 and CDR2 from the germline V gene are DFQATT and SNEGSKA (reference sequence). CDR3 loop: CSASPRGNEQFF. The CDR3 DNA reads TGCAGTGCTTCCCCACGGGGCAATGAGCAGTTCTTC.

This clonotype was seen repeatedly, ten times or more. V and J are TRBV10-2 and TRBJ2-7, with TRBD1 identical over 7 bases. J was trimmed by 0 bases and V by 6 bases; bases with no gene match: 8. CDR1 is WSHSY, CDR2 SAAADI, per germline. The CDR3 is 15 residues long. Here the CDR3 reads CASSNPGGSSYEQYF. CDR3 coding DNA: TGCGCCAGCAGCAACCCAGGGGGAAGCTCCTACGAGCAGTACTTC.

CDR3 loop: CSVQLGVTEAFF. For the CDR3, the DNA is TGCAGTGTCCAACTTGGGGTCACTGAAGCTTTCTTT. The chain carries TRBV29-1 and TRBJ1-1; D remains ambiguous. The germline V gene encodes CDR1 SQVTM and CDR2 ANQGSEA. The CDR3 has 12 amino acids.

The chain has TRBV20-1 and TRBJ2-3; 8 bases line up with TRBD1. This CDR3 spans 15 amino acids. J lost 0 bases, V lost 4 bases, and 6 bases had no gene match. Germline loops: CDR1 DFQATT, CDR2 SNEGSKA (reference sequence). The CDR3 sequence: CSANRRQGSTDTQYF. The CDR3 DNA sequence: TGCAGTGCTAACCGCCGACAGGGGAGCACAGATACGCAGTATTTT.

The chain links TRBV2 to TRBJ1-5, with D unclear. The CDR3 is made up of 15 amino acids. Deletions cut 6 bases from V and 1 base from J, with 13 bases between. In germline, CDR1 is SNHLY, CDR2 FYNNEI. In DNA, the CDR3 is TGTGCCAGCAGCGATGGAGGAGGAAGCAATCAGCCCCAGCATTTT. It specifies CASSDGGGSNQPQHF.

This clonotype was seen many times. The chain has TRBV6-2 or TRBV6-3 and TRBJ2-7; perhaps TRBD2 as D (6 bases). CDR1 is MNHEY, CDR2 SVGEGT, per germline. The CDR3 loop spans 16 amino acids. V dropped 4 bases and J dropped 1 base, with 17 bases sitting between them. The CDR3 DNA reads TGTGCCAGCAGTTGGACCTGGGCGGGGCTTTCCTACGAGCAGTACTTC. Translating it yields CASSWTWAGLSYEQYF.

J is TRBJ1-2 and V is TRBV29-1, with a tentative D call TRBD1 (6 bases). CDR1 and CDR2 from the germline V gene are SQVTM and ANQGSEA. CDR3 length: 14 amino acids. Trimming took off 4 bases at V and 5 bases at J, with 17 bases between the two ends. CDR3 residues: CSVVFADRLYGYTF. CDR3 in DNA: TGCAGCGTTGTTTTTGCGGACAGATTATATGGCTACACCTTC. Filled out from reference TRBV29-1 and TRBJ1-2, the complete variable domain reads SAVISQKPSRDICQRGTSLTIQCQVDSQVTMMFWYRQQPGQSLTLIATANQGSEATYESGFVIDKFPISRPNLTFSTLTVSNMSPEDSSIYLCSVVFADRLYGYTFGSGTRLTVV.

This rearrangement joins TRBV7-9 to TRBJ2-2; D uncertain. This CDR3 contains 13 residues. The germline V and J ends were trimmed by 3 bases and 10 bases, with 12 bases remaining between them. The germline V gene has CDR1 SEHNR and CDR2 FQNEAQ (reference sequence). CDR3 amino acids: CASSFESGEELFF. The CDR3 DNA reads TGTGCCAGCAGCTTTGAGAGTGGGGAGGAGCTGTTTTTT.

This clonotype appeared a few times. The CDR3 bases are TGTGCCAGCAGTGAAGGTCTGGGCAGGGGAAATTATCAGCCCCAGCATTTT. Protein sequence: CASSEGLGRGNYQPQHF. The chain employs TRBV6-1 and TRBJ1-5, with a possible D match to TRBD1 (6 bases). The CDR3 contains 17 residues. Trimming took off 1 base at V and 5 bases at J, with 18 bases between the two ends. Per germline, CDR1 MNHNS and CDR2 SASEGT.

The rearrangement links TRBV7-9 to TRBJ2-3; D gene unclear. The CDR3 loop spans 11 amino acids. Per the germline V gene, CDR1 is SEHNR and CDR2 is FQNEAQ (reference sequence). Trimming cost V 5 bases and J 9 bases, with 9 bases left between them. The DNA of the CDR3 is TGTGCCAGCAGCCTATTTGAGACGCAGTATTTT. It specifies CASSLFETQYF.

This clonotype was counted only a few times. The V call is TRBV5-1, the J call TRBJ1-4; no clear D. Trimming removed 2 bases at V and 8 bases at J, with 13 bases between. There are 14 residues in the CDR3. CDR1 SGHRS and CDR2 YFSETQ come from the germline V gene. The CDR3 reads CASSFGGESEKLFF. The CDR3 bases are TGCGCCAGCAGCTTCGGAGGAGAGAGCGAAAAACTGTTTTTT. The complete variable domain, with remaining parts taken from reference TRBV5-1 and TRBJ1-4, reads KAGVTQTPRYLIKTRGQQVTLSCSPISGHRSVSWYQQTPGQGLQFLFEYFSETQRNKGNFPGRFSGRQFSNSRSEMNVSTLELGDSALYLCASSFGGESEKLFFGSGTQLSVL.

J is TRBJ1-2 and V is TRBV20-1; TRBD1 aligns across 7 bases. V dropped 5 bases and J dropped 6; count of bases not matched to a gene: 9. The CDR3 spans 13 residues. Germline assignment: CDR1 DFQATT and CDR2 SNEGSKA (reference sequence). The CDR3 reads CSAPRDRAHGYTF. CDR3 coding DNA: TGCAGTGCTCCCCGGGACAGAGCCCATGGCTACACCTTC.

The chain has TRBV2 and TRBJ1-1; tentatively, D is TRBD1 (6 bases). The germline V gene encodes CDR1 SNHLY and CDR2 FYNNEI. CDR3 size: 14 residues. The V end lost 6 bases, the J end lost 1 base, and 12 bases lay between the germline ends. This CDR3 reads CASRKQGTNTEAFF. CDR3 bases: TGTGCCAGCAGAAAACAGGGTACGAACACTGAAGCTTTCTTT.

This chain connects TRBV24-1 to TRBJ1-4, with a weak D call TRBD1 (5 bases). CDR1 is KGHDR, CDR2 SFDVKD, per germline. The CDR3 sequence is 18 residues long. V lost 3 bases and J 0 bases, leaving 16 bases between the germline ends. The CDR3 region is CATSDPNRGVATNEKLFF. In nucleotides, the CDR3 is TGTGCCACCAGTGATCCCAATCGAGGGGTTGCAACTAATGAAAAACTGTTTTTT.